The next 15 T cell receptor beta chains were all read from a single sample in a study of blood T cell repertoires in COVID-19. The table came from immunoSEQ multiplex PCR; TCRdb's copy has only in-frame clones and leaves some out. Among approximately 230,000 clones, around 83% were seen once, and the ten largest hold 8.9%. Material: peripheral blood. Receptors originate from a man older than 75 with acute or convalescent COVID-19.

The chain has TRBV7-2 and TRBJ1-4, with 10 bases lining up with TRBD1. The junction had 4 bases not matched to a gene; V was cut back by 5 bases and J by 7 bases. CDR3 length: 14 amino acids. From germline, CDR1 is SGHTA and CDR2 FQGNSA. The CDR3 bases are TGTGCCAGCAGCCCCGGGACAGGGGTTGAAAAACTGTTTTTT. This translates into CASSPGTGVEKLFF.

The chain couples TRBV6-5 to TRBJ2-2; 10 bases fit TRBD1. The CDR3 is 14 amino acids. The V segment lost 7 bases and the J segment 4 bases; nucleotides outside the gene matches: 3. Germline CDR1 reads MNHEY; CDR2 reads SVGAGI. The CDR3: CASTGQGSTGELFF. CDR3 sequence (DNA): TGTGCCAGCACGGGACAGGGGAGCACCGGGGAGCTGTTTTTT.

There are a few counts of this clone. The V gene is TRBV5-1, the J gene TRBJ2-5, with a weak D call TRBD1 (5 bases). The CDR3 covers 17 residues. Trimming stripped 3 bases from V and 1 base from J, with 19 bases between. CDR1 SGHRS and CDR2 YFSETQ come from the germline V gene. The CDR3 DNA is TGCGCCAGCAGCTCCGCCCACCTAGACAGAATCCAAGAGACCCAGTACTTC. As protein: CASSSAHLDRIQETQYF.

The chain has TRBV27 and TRBJ2-1; D is undetermined. CDR1 MNHEY and CDR2 SMNVEV come from the germline V gene (reference sequence). V shed 6 bases and J shed 8 bases, with 8 bases lying between them. This CDR3 contains 11 residues. The CDR3 nucleotides are TGTGCCAGCAGCTACTTTGATGAGCAGTTCTTC. Translation gives CASSYFDEQFF.

The chain combines TRBV2 with TRBJ2-7; 11 nucleotides match TRBD1. The CDR3 is 14 residues long. Trimming took 8 bases from V and 3 from J; bases not matched to a gene: 6. From germline, CDR1 is SNHLY and CDR2 FYNNEI. In nucleotides, the CDR3 is TGTGCCAGCCGCCTGGGACAGGGGGACTACGAGCAGTACTTC. Protein: CASRLGQGDYEQYF. The full variable domain, in which reference TRBV2 and TRBJ2-7 provide the parts outside the CDR3, is EPEVTQTPSHQVTQMGQEVILRCVPISNHLYFYWYRQILGQKVEFLVSFYNNEISEKSEIFDDQFSVERPDGSNFTLKIRSTKLEDSAMYFCASRLGQGDYEQYFGPGTRLTVT.

The J gene is TRBJ2-2, the V gene TRBV6-5; 12 bases align to TRBD2. With V trimmed by 6 bases and J by 5 bases, 4 bases remained unmatched. Per the germline V gene, CDR1 is MNHEY and CDR2 is SVGAGI. The CDR3 has 15 residues. This chain's CDR3 is CASRVTSGGTGELFF. For the CDR3, the DNA is TGTGCCAGCAGGGTCACTAGCGGGGGGACCGGGGAGCTGTTTTTT.

This rearrangement joins TRBV30 to TRBJ1-1; no definite D call. Trimming removed 5 bases from V and 1 base from J, with 11 bases in between. In germline, CDR1 is GTSNPN, CDR2 SVGIG (reference sequence). CDR3 length equals 13 residues. CDR3 region: CAWAPVRNTEAFF. The CDR3 DNA sequence: TGTGCCTGGGCCCCCGTTAGGAACACTGAAGCTTTCTTT. Variable domain in full (rest from reference TRBV30 and TRBJ1-1): SQTIHQWPATLVQPVGSPLSLECTVEGTSNPNLYWYRQAAGRGLQLLFYSVGIGQISSEVPQNLSASRPQDRQFILSSKKLLLSDSGFYLCAWAPVRNTEAFFGQGTRLTVV.

The V call is TRBV30, the J call TRBJ1-2, with a weak D call TRBD1 (6 bases). Trimming left V 3 bases short and J 7 bases short, with 15 bases between. The length of the CDR3 is 13 residues. Germline loops: CDR1 GTSNPN, CDR2 SVGIG (reference sequence). CDR3: CAWRRQGPLGYTF. The CDR3 region has the DNA TGTGCCTGGAGACGGCAGGGGCCCCTTGGCTACACCTTC.

This chain joins TRBV18 and TRBJ2-1; 11 nucleotides match TRBD2. Germline CDR1 KGHSH, CDR2 LQKENI. CDR3 length: 18 residues. With 1 base clipped from V and 7 bases from J, the junction kept 12 bases outside the gene matches. CDR3 region: CASSPLSLSSGRPNEQFF. CDR3 nucleotides: TGTGCCAGCTCACCACTGTCTCTTTCTAGCGGGAGGCCTAATGAGCAGTTCTTC.

The rearrangement links TRBV28 to TRBJ1-2; perhaps TRBD1 as D (5 bases). The V end was cut by 7 bases, the J end by 6 bases, with 18 bases between. Germline V gene lookup returns CDR1 MDHEN and CDR2 SYDVKM. The CDR3 totals 14 residues. For the CDR3, the DNA is TGTGCCAGCAACCCATGGGGGGGGACCGATGGCTACACCTTC. Translation gives CASNPWGGTDGYTF.

This chain uses TRBV9 with TRBJ2-3; 8 nucleotides match TRBD1. This CDR3 contains 16 residues. V gave up 0 bases and J gave up 0 bases; unmatched junction bases: 3. Germline-derived CDR1 and CDR2 are SGDLS and YYNGEE. This CDR3 reads CASSVGTGISTDTQYF. The CDR3 DNA reads TGTGCCAGCAGCGTAGGGACAGGGATTAGCACAGATACGCAGTATTTT.

The chain uses TRBV5-1 and TRBJ2-7; a weak D match, TRBD2 (5 bases). V lost 6 bases and J lost 6, with 16 bases in between. This CDR3 contains 13 residues. Germline CDR1 and CDR2: SGHRS and YFSETQ. The CDR3 nucleotides read TGCGCCAGCACTCGGGATTTTGGAGGCGAGCAGTACTTC. This sequence encodes CASTRDFGGEQYF.

This clone has only a few counts. V usage is TRBV19 and J usage is TRBJ2-7; possible D gene TRBD2, 5 bases. The V gene lost 2 bases and the J gene lost 5 bases, with 16 bases spanning the gap. The CDR3 sequence is 15 residues long. CDR1 is LNHDA and CDR2 is SQIVND in the germline V gene (reference sequence). CDR3 region: CASSIRGSGQDEQYF. CDR3 DNA: TGTGCCAGTAGTATAAGAGGGAGTGGGCAGGACGAGCAGTACTTC.

The CDR3, as DNA: TGTGCCAGTAGAGTGACAGGGGGGATCACAGATACGCAGTATTTT. It encodes CASRVTGGITDTQYF. This chain links TRBV19 with TRBJ2-3, with 9 bases lining up with TRBD1. Germline V CDR1 and CDR2: LNHDA, SQIVND (reference sequence). Trimming took 6 bases from V and 2 from J; bases not matched to a gene: 6. This CDR3 spans 15 amino acids.

The rearrangement links TRBV7-2 to TRBJ2-4; D perhaps matches TRBD1 (6 bases). CDR3 length equals 12 residues. V was cut by 2 bases and J by 7 bases, with 6 bases left in between. CDR1 is SGHTA, CDR2 FQGNSA, per germline. The CDR3 protein is CASSLTGNIQYF. The CDR3 DNA reads as TGTGCCAGCAGCTTAACAGGGAACATTCAGTACTTC.